The text below deals with one TCR beta chain. Its antigen remains unidentified. The record has no base qualities; no much larger clone is one base away. CDR1 is given as LNHDA and CDR2 as SQIVND, both from the germline V gene (reference sequence). V has 4 bases trimmed and J has 7 bases trimmed; junction bases matching no gene number 8. The CDR3 holds 15 amino acids from the cysteine to the phenylalanine. Just CDR3 DNA is preserved here, 45 bases in frame from base 1. This sample is drawn from a study of T cell repertoires in cytomegalovirus infection (dated by TCRdb to the late 2010s). For the study in its entirety: Peptide stimulations targeted recently identified HLA-C-restricted CMV epitopes, whose presentation resists viral immunomodulation, together with well-studied HLA-B-restricted epitopes. Because public TCR beta signatures pointed to carriage of CMV infection together with the matching HLA type, the HLA type of each donor mattered for the analysis.

The treatment or condition tag for this specimen amounts to: in vitro stimulation with specific CMV peptide epitopes to enrich CMV-specific T cells. Sequenced on an Illumina HiSeq 1500. TCRdb's own reprocessing of the public reads used fastp at Q25 and MiXCR and kept productive beta chains. Every CDR3 protein is listed once, alongside the most common genes and DNA of its rows. For this sample the table gives roughly 500,000 distinct CDR3 sequences, of which about 33% were detected only once. About 17% of the sample lies in the top ten. Findings and caveats that apply to the study as a whole: The ex vivo response was dominated by HLA-C-restricted CMV-specific TCR beta clonotypes, and the single most frequent clonotype in two of eight donors was supplied by these HLA-C-restricted clonotypes. Cumulative frequency of public TCR beta family members discriminated carriers of CMV infection plus the relevant HLA type in this cohort and an independent roughly 340-donor cohort.

This chain joins TRBV19 to TRBJ2-1; TRBD2 matches 9 bases in the middle. This specimen was cultured PBMCs, taken from culture after CMV antigen stimulation. The sequence derives from a human donor in good health (CMV status not recorded). Some clones in this sample may be carry-over from other donors' samples. The nucleotides read TGTGCCAGTAGTACGGCGGGAGGGCCTAGGAATGAGCAGTTCTTC. The translation is CASSTAGGPRNEQFF.